A selection of T cell receptor beta chains follows, all from one sample in a study of blood T cells in healthy people across ages. Using its own MiXCR run on the 5' RACE reads, TCRdb lists one record per CDR3 protein. The sample has over 500,000 distinct CDR3 sequences; about 27% are singletons. The same data also went into a second study, on T cells of mothers and their children.

The sequencing input was blood. These receptors were obtained from a boy aged 2-9 years in good health. Each CDR3 is given with its conserved first and last residue. D genes are given only for firm matches. Size is omitted from some rows. Given values are once, few, many or a class for expanded clones.

J | size | D | V | DNA | CDR3
TRBJ2-7 | few | - | TRBV5-1 | TGCGCCAGCAGCTTGGGTGCGGGGTACATCGACGAGCAGTACTTC | CASSLGAGYIDEQYF
TRBJ2-7 | - | TRBD2 | TRBV7-9 | TGTGCCAGCACAGGAGCGGGAGCTTCCTACGAGCAGTACTTC | CASTGAGASYEQYF
TRBJ2-1 | - | TRBD2 | TRBV24-1 | TGTGCCACCAGTGAAGCGGGAGGTCGGAATGAGCAGTTCTTC | CATSEAGGRNEQFF
TRBJ2-2 | - | - | TRBV7-9 | TGTGCCAGCAGCTTAGCGGACTTGAACACCGGGGAGCTGTTTTTT | CASSLADLNTGELFF
TRBJ2-1 | - | - | TRBV5-1 | TGCGCCAGCAGCTTGGGGCCTATCAATGAGCAGTTCTTC | CASSLGPINEQFF
TRBJ1-2 | - | TRBD1 | TRBV7-2 | TGTGCCAGCAGCTCTCGGACAGGGGGCGATGGCTACACCTTC | CASSSRTGGDGYTF
TRBJ2-1 | few | - | TRBV12-3/TRBV12-4 | TGTGCCAGCAGTTTTACAGGGCGGTACAATGAGCAGTTCTTC | CASSFTGRYNEQFF
TRBJ1-4 | few | TRBD1 | TRBV10-3 | TGTGCCATCAGTGACGATTCCCGGGACAGTCTTAATGAAAAACTGTTTTTT | CAISDDSRDSLNEKLFF
TRBJ2-7 | - | TRBD2 | TRBV4-1 | TGCGCCAGCAGCCAGGGAGGGCCCGAGCAGTACTTC | CASSQGGPEQYF
TRBJ1-2 | few | - | TRBV4-1 | TGCGCCAGCAGCCAAGACCGGTCGACCTGGGGTTACTTC | CASSQDRSTWGYF
TRBJ2-2 | few | - | TRBV20-1 | TGCAGTGCTAGAAAAGGAACGGGCACCGGGGAGCTGTTTTTT | CSARKGTGTGELFF
TRBJ2-1 | - | - | TRBV7-9 | TGTGCCAGCAGCTTACAATCGCTAAATAACAATGAGCAGTTCTTC | CASSLQSLNNNEQFF
TRBJ2-5 | once | TRBD1 | TRBV5-4 | TGTGCCAGCAGCTTGGGGACAGGACAAGAGACCCTGTACTTC | CASSLGTGQETLYF
TRBJ2-1 | - | - | TRBV7-9 | TGTGCCAGCAGCTTAGGAAGAGGAACTTCCTACAATGAGCAGTTCTTC | CASSLGRGTSYNEQFF
TRBJ2-7 | - | TRBD2 | TRBV29-1 | TGCAGCGTTGAAGATGGGACTAGCGGGAGCGGAACGTCCCGATTCTCCTACGAGCAGTACTTC | CSVEDGTSGSGTSRFSYEQYF
TRBJ2-3 | once | - | TRBV6-1 | TGTGCCAGCAGTGAAGGAGACGGGGCTAAATCAGATACGCAGTATTTT | CASSEGDGAKSDTQYF
TRBJ1-2 | - | - | TRBV12-3/TRBV12-4 | TGTGCCAGCAGTTTAATCCGAAGGGGGGGCTATGGCTACACCTTC | CASSLIRRGGYGYTF
TRBJ2-3 | few | - | TRBV5-5 | TGTGCCGGAGGAGTATCTACCACAGATACGCAGTATTTT | CAGGVSTTDTQYF
TRBJ1-4 | few | - | TRBV7-2 | TGTGCCAGCAGCTTAGCCTCCCGGACGGTTGAAAAACTGTTTTTT | CASSLASRTVEKLFF
TRBJ2-5 | few | - | TRBV19 | TGTGCCACAGGAGCCCAGGGAATAGCGACCCAGTACTTC | CATGAQGIATQYF
TRBJ1-2 | - | - | TRBV5-1 | TGCGCCAGCAGCCCGGGGGCGCGGGGCTACACCTTC | CASSPGARGYTF
TRBJ1-3 | - | - | TRBV7-2 | TGTGCCAGCAGCTTAGTCCGGGCCAGCTCTGGAAACACCATATATTTT | CASSLVRASSGNTIYF
TRBJ1-1 | - | TRBD1 | TRBV6-1 | TGTGCCAGCAGCGCAGCCGGGACAGACTTT | CASSAAGTDF
TRBJ2-5 | - | TRBD1 | TRBV16 | TGTGCCAGCAGCCCTGCAGGGGGCAGGATGAGACGGTTAGAGACCCAGTACTTC | CASSPAGGRMRRLETQYF
TRBJ1-2 | - | - | TRBV20-1 | TGCAGTGCTCTACGGGACGCAGCTAACTATGGCTACACCTTC | CSALRDAANYGYTF
TRBJ2-5 | few | - | TRBV11-2 | TGTGCCAGCAGCGCCTCGGGACGCACCCAAGAGACCCAGTACTTC | CASSASGRTQETQYF
TRBJ1-2 | few | - | TRBV6-5 | TGTGCCAGCAGTTACCTTGGTTGGAGCGGCTACACCTTC | CASSYLGWSGYTF
TRBJ1-4 | few | - | TRBV21-1 | TGTGCCAGCAGCAAAAGAGAGGGTGTGAGGGCCCTTGATGAAAAACTGTTTTTT | CASSKREGVRALDEKLFF
TRBJ2-1 | - | TRBD2 | TRBV11-2 | TGTGCCAGCAGCTCTAGCGGGGGGAGCGATGAGCAGTTCTTC | CASSSSGGSDEQFF
TRBJ2-5 | few | TRBD1 | TRBV9 | TGTGCCAGCAGCGATGGACAGGGGGCAGAGACCCAGTACTTC | CASSDGQGAETQYF
TRBJ2-5 | few | TRBD1 | TRBV20-1 | TGCAGTGCTAGAGGGGGGACAGGTCGTTTGGAGACCCAGTACTTC | CSARGGTGRLETQYF
TRBJ2-3 | - | - | TRBV7-2 | TGTGCCAGCAGCCGGCCGGGCTCCCCGACAGATACGCAGTATTTT | CASSRPGSPTDTQYF
TRBJ1-1 | - | - | TRBV30 | TGTGCCTGGATCGGGGAGGTGAACACTGAAGCTTTCTTT | CAWIGEVNTEAFF